Listed below are T cell receptor beta chains from one sample, sequenced in a study of shared clonotypes between healthy human individuals. Clones were read by immunoSEQ multiplex PCR, and TCRdb kept only the in-frame ones, dropping some. This table holds around 600,000 clones, 95% found once. The sample comprised naive CD8+ T cells sorted from blood. These TCRs come from a woman aged 25-40 years in good health. The CDR3 runs from the conserved cysteine through the conserved F or W. D genes are given only for firm matches. Clone size is stated in some rows and not others, as once, few, many or a class when expanded.

V,J,D,size,CDR3,DNA
TRBV13,TRBJ2-7,TRBD2,once,CASSLAGLDSEQYF,TGTGCCAGCAGCTTAGCGGGACTAGACAGCGAGCAGTACTTC
TRBV19,TRBJ1-1,NA,NA,CASSIVSLGAGNTEAFF,TGTGCCAGTAGTATAGTCAGTTTGGGTGCGGGGAACACTGAAGCTTTCTTT
TRBV27,TRBJ2-1,NA,NA,CASSNLPQDEQFF,TGTGCCAGCAGTAATCTTCCCCAGGATGAGCAGTTCTTC
TRBV11-2,TRBJ2-7,NA,NA,CASSHLWEQYF,TGTGCCAGCAGCCATCTTTGGGAGCAGTACTTC
TRBV5-1,TRBJ2-7,NA,NA,CASSLGYEQYF,TGCGCCAGCAGCCTGGGGTACGAGCAGTACTTC
TRBV6-1,TRBJ1-2,NA,NA,CASSEPGSYYGYTF,TGTGCCAGCAGTGAACCCGGTTCGTATTATGGCTACACCTTC
TRBV7-9,TRBJ2-3,TRBD1,NA,CASSSSGQGATDTQYF,TGTGCCAGCAGCTCGTCGGGACAGGGGGCGACAGATACGCAGTATTTT
TRBV11-2,TRBJ2-6,NA,NA,CASRLEAWASGANVLTF,TGTGCCAGCAGGCTCGAGGCCTGGGCCTCTGGGGCCAACGTCCTGACTTTC
TRBV28,TRBJ2-1,NA,NA,CASSLGRNNEQFF,TGTGCCAGCAGTTTAGGGCGAAACAATGAGCAGTTCTTC
TRBV7-2,TRBJ2-7,TRBD1,NA,CASSFNRGTYEQYF,TGTGCCAGCAGTTTCAACAGGGGCACCTACGAGCAGTACTTC
TRBV29-1,TRBJ1-2,NA,NA,CSVKVQEYYGYTF,TGCAGCGTTAAAGTCCAAGAATACTATGGCTACACCTTC
TRBV7-2,TRBJ2-2,NA,NA,CASSLVILWGSTGELFF,TGTGCCAGCAGCTTGGTGATTCTATGGGGTAGCACCGGGGAGCTGTTTTTT
TRBV10-1,TRBJ2-7,NA,once,CASSESVSYEQYF,TGCGCCAGCAGTGAGTCTGTTTCCTACGAGCAGTACTTC
TRBV28,TRBJ2-7,NA,NA,CASSQGERETYEQYF,TGTGCCAGCAGTCAGGGGGAGCGGGAGACCTACGAGCAGTACTTC
TRBV6-5,TRBJ2-7,TRBD1,NA,CASSSGQGGFYEQYF,TGTGCCAGCAGTTCAGGACAGGGCGGTTTTTACGAGCAGTACTTC
TRBV27,TRBJ2-7,NA,once,CASSLGGTYEQYF,TGTGCCAGCAGTTTGGGGGGAACCTACGAGCAGTACTTC
TRBV6-6,TRBJ2-7,NA,NA,CASNGFRFRVAYEQYF,TGTGCCAGCAACGGGTTCAGATTCAGGGTTGCCTACGAGCAGTACTTC
TRBV11-2,TRBJ2-1,NA,NA,CASSSPAVSYNEQFF,TGTGCCAGCAGCTCTCCAGCGGTCTCCTACAATGAGCAGTTCTTC
TRBV5-5,TRBJ2-7,TRBD1,NA,CASSLLDRGYEQYF,TGTGCCAGCAGCTTGTTGGACAGGGGCTACGAGCAGTACTTC
TRBV18,TRBJ2-7,NA,NA,CASSTGTPTYEQYF,TGTGCCAGCTCGACCGGGACTCCTACCTACGAGCAGTACTTC
TRBV9,TRBJ1-2,TRBD1,NA,CASSLTGTQGYTF,TGTGCCAGCAGCTTGACAGGGACCCAAGGCTACACCTTC
TRBV5-4,TRBJ2-7,NA,NA,CASSMGPTYEQYF,TGTGCCAGCAGCATGGGACCGACCTACGAGCAGTACTTC
TRBV10-3,TRBJ2-1,TRBD2,NA,CAISPSGGRKFNEQFF,TGTGCCATCAGCCCCAGCGGGGGGCGGAAGTTCAATGAGCAGTTCTTC
TRBV5-6,TRBJ1-1,NA,NA,CASSSGGGGVNTEAFF,TGTGCCAGCAGCTCAGGTGGTGGGGGTGTAAACACTGAAGCTTTCTTT
TRBV5-4,TRBJ2-2,NA,NA,CASSFGGNTGELFF,TGTGCCAGCAGCTTTGGGGGGAACACCGGGGAGCTGTTTTTT
TRBV12-5,TRBJ2-1,NA,NA,CASGESYNEQFF,TGTGCTAGTGGTGAGTCCTACAATGAGCAGTTCTTC
TRBV10-3,TRBJ2-7,NA,NA,CAISESEQNEQYF,TGTGCCATCAGTGAGTCGGAACAGAACGAGCAGTACTTC
TRBV6-6,TRBJ1-2,NA,once,CASSRVAMSYGYTF,TGTGCCAGCAGCCGCGTGGCGATGAGCTATGGCTACACCTTC
TRBV19,TRBJ2-3,TRBD2,NA,CANNYKMQREDYTDTQYF,TGTGCCAATAACTACAAGATGCAGCGGGAGGATTACACAGATACGCAGTATTTT
TRBV27,TRBJ2-1,NA,NA,CASGLLGAHEQFF,TGTGCCAGCGGATTACTTGGGGCTCATGAGCAGTTCTTC
TRBV21-1,TRBJ2-6,NA,NA,CASSKMRASGANVLTF,TGTGCCAGCAGCAAAATGAGGGCATCTGGGGCCAACGTCCTGACTTTC
TRBV5-1,TRBJ2-7,TRBD2,NA,CASSYGTSGRLDEQYF,TGCGCCAGCAGCTACGGGACTAGCGGGAGATTGGACGAGCAGTACTTC
TRBV5-6,TRBJ2-1,NA,NA,CASSLTSLIINEQFF,TGTGCCAGCAGCTTAACTAGCCTAATTATAAATGAGCAGTTCTTC
TRBV6-6,TRBJ1-2,NA,NA,CASSYGGSGEGNGYTF,TGTGCCAGCAGTTACGGGGGGTCAGGGGAGGGGAATGGCTACACCTTC
TRBV27,TRBJ2-3,TRBD2,NA,CASSPGTSGRAIGPDTQYF,TGTGCCAGCAGTCCCGGGACTAGCGGGAGGGCGATTGGACCAGATACGCAGTATTTT
TRBV11-2,TRBJ2-7,NA,NA,CASSQIGQQYF,TGTGCCAGCAGTCAGATAGGCCAGCAGTACTTC
TRBV5-1,TRBJ2-1,TRBD2,NA,CASSLVGGPNEQFF,TGCGCCAGCAGCTTGGTGGGAGGGCCAAATGAGCAGTTCTTC
TRBV27,TRBJ2-3,NA,NA,CASSQDFPPNTDTQYF,TGTGCCAGCAGTCAGGACTTTCCCCCAAACACAGATACGCAGTATTTT
TRBV10-3,TRBJ2-7,TRBD2,NA,CAISPESGMIYEQYF,TGTGCCATCAGCCCCGAAAGCGGGATGATCTACGAGCAGTACTTC
TRBV30,TRBJ1-1,NA,NA,CAWSVWGLTEAFF,TGTGCCTGGAGTGTGTGGGGCTTGACTGAAGCTTTCTTT
TRBV7-9,TRBJ1-4,TRBD1,NA,CASSPGGLLFF,TGTGCCAGCAGCCCAGGGGGCTTACTGTTTTTT
TRBV19,TRBJ2-7,NA,once,CASGDYEQYF,TGTGCCAGTGGAGACTACGAGCAGTACTTC
TRBV9,TRBJ1-2,NA,once,CASSPRTDGAGYTF,TGTGCCAGCAGCCCAAGGACCGACGGCGCCGGCTACACCTTC
TRBV4-2,TRBJ1-3,NA,NA,CASSQEAAPGNTIYF,TGTGCCAGCAGCCAAGAGGCAGCCCCTGGAAACACCATATATTTT
TRBV2,TRBJ1-5,NA,few,CASSEVQGVEPQHF,TGTGCCAGCAGTGAAGTTCAGGGCGTGGAGCCCCAGCATTTT
TRBV9,TRBJ2-1,NA,once,CASSVVPGPYNEQFF,TGTGCCAGCAGCGTAGTGCCAGGCCCCTACAATGAGCAGTTCTTC
TRBV28,TRBJ1-3,NA,NA,CASSRPTPNTSGNTIYF,TGTGCCAGCAGTCGCCCCACCCCAAACACCTCTGGAAACACCATATATTTT
TRBV7-2,TRBJ2-7,NA,NA,CASSYNYEQYF,TGTGCCAGCAGTTACAACTACGAGCAGTACTTC
TRBV28,TRBJ2-1,NA,NA,CASRGHSYNEQFF,TGTGCCAGCAGAGGACACTCCTACAATGAGCAGTTCTTC
TRBV28,TRBJ1-1,TRBD1,NA,CASQQGDGAFF,TGTGCCAGCCAACAGGGGGATGGAGCTTTCTTT
TRBV28,TRBJ2-7,NA,NA,CASSLGTFYEQYF,TGTGCCAGCAGTTTGGGGACCTTCTACGAGCAGTACTTC
TRBV6-1,TRBJ2-2,NA,NA,CASSVFVGSNTGELFF,TGTGCCAGCAGTGTTTTCGTGGGATCCAACACCGGGGAGCTGTTTTTT
TRBV11-1,TRBJ2-1,NA,NA,CASSLGGGGEQFF,TGTGCCAGCAGCTTGGGGGGGGGCGGTGAGCAGTTCTTC
TRBV6-6,TRBJ2-1,NA,NA,CASRFKESSYNEQFF,TGTGCCAGCAGATTTAAGGAAAGCTCCTACAATGAGCAGTTCTTC
TRBV4-2,TRBJ2-1,NA,NA,CASSPDGTGSSYNEQFF,TGTGCCAGCAGCCCAGACGGGACTGGAAGCTCCTACAATGAGCAGTTCTTC
TRBV27,TRBJ2-1,NA,NA,CASRRANNEQFF,TGTGCCAGCCGGAGAGCAAACAATGAGCAGTTCTTC
TRBV28,TRBJ2-7,TRBD1,NA,CASSGAGTEVGEQYF,TGTGCCAGCAGTGGAGCCGGGACAGAGGTCGGGGAGCAGTACTTC
TRBV10-2,TRBJ2-3,NA,NA,CASSRDVLTDTQYF,TGCGCCAGCAGCCGGGACGTTTTAACAGATACGCAGTATTTT
TRBV11-3,TRBJ2-1,NA,NA,CASSRALGNEQFF,TGTGCCAGCAGCCGAGCGCTGGGTAATGAGCAGTTCTTC
TRBV28,TRBJ1-5,NA,NA,CASSTLGGQPQHF,TGTGCCAGCAGTACCTTAGGGGGTCAGCCCCAGCATTTT